These 11 T cell receptor beta chains came from one sample sequenced in a study of vaccination and CD4 T cells after COVID-19. The study sequenced cultured CD4+ T cell DNA using the Oncomine TCR Beta short-read assay. A single record per CDR3 protein comes from TCRdb applying MiXCR to the PCR reads. The sample carries approximately 13,000 distinct CDR3 sequences, 61% recorded once. Their antigens remain unidentified. The treatment is: approximately 10-day PBMC culture with coronavirus spike peptide pools or control peptides (ViraFEST assay). Material: CD4+ T cells from blood, cultured in vitro. Source of these receptors: a human donor who had recovered from COVID-19.

This clonotype was seen only a few times. The chain couples TRBV2 to TRBJ2-3; D call uncertain. Germline V gene data show CDR1 as SNHLY and CDR2 as FYNNEI. Trimming removed 3 bases at V and 0 bases at J, with 10 bases between. CDR3 size: 15 residues. The CDR3 sequence: CASSDSGISTDTQYF. The CDR3 coding sequence is TGTGCCAGCAGTGACTCAGGCATAAGCACAGATACGCAGTATTTT.

This sequence joins TRBV7-9 and TRBJ1-2, with D possibly TRBD1 on 6 matching bases. This CDR3 contains 17 residues. Trimming took off 5 bases at V and 2 bases at J, with 21 bases between the two ends. The V gene's germline CDR1 is SEHNR and CDR2 FQNEAQ (reference sequence). The CDR3 loop is CASSPPFMRGLNYGYTF. CDR3 in DNA: TGTGCCAGCAGCCCCCCGTTTATGAGGGGGTTGAACTATGGCTACACCTTC.

The CDR3 nucleotides are TGCAGTGCTAGCTCCCCCCCCGGAGGGCAGGGGGGAGATACGCAGTATTTT. It encodes CSASSPPGGQGGDTQYF. The J gene is TRBJ2-3, the V gene TRBV20-1, with D tentatively TRBD1 (7 bases). V was cut by 3 bases and J by 5 bases, with 24 bases left in between. Germline V lookup: CDR1 DFQATT, CDR2 SNEGSKA (reference sequence). This CDR3 comprises 17 residues.

The rearrangement uses TRBV25-1 and TRBJ2-2, with 7 positions matching TRBD1. The CDR3 totals 16 residues. The germline gives CDR1 MGHDK, CDR2 SYGVNS. With 4 bases clipped from V and 3 bases from J, the junction kept 8 bases outside the gene matches. DNA of the CDR3: TGTGCCAGCAGTGTCCGACAGGGAGTTTACACCGGGGAGCTGTTTTTT. Translating it yields CASSVRQGVYTGELFF.

This chain connects TRBV20-1 to TRBJ2-7; no clear D gene. The CDR3 contains 14 residues. Germline V lookup: CDR1 DFQATT, CDR2 SNEGSKA (reference sequence). V was shortened by 4 bases and J by 6 bases, with 19 bases between the two germline ends. DNA of the CDR3: TGCAGTGCTAAAGCTCTCCAGTCATCTCTCGAGCAGTACTTC. It encodes CSAKALQSSLEQYF.

This clonotype showed up just a few times. The chain carries TRBV27 and TRBJ1-2; D is uncertain. The germline V gene encodes CDR1 MNHEY and CDR2 SMNVEV (reference sequence). The CDR3 sequence is 13 residues long. V gave up 4 bases and J gave up 8 bases, with 14 bases separating them. The CDR3 reads CASSSIAPWGYTF. DNA of the CDR3: TGTGCCAGCAGTTCCATAGCCCCATGGGGCTACACCTTC.

The chain combines TRBV12-3 or TRBV12-4 with TRBJ2-5; no definite D call. The V gene lost 5 bases and the J gene lost 2 bases, with 12 bases spanning the gap. This CDR3 has 14 amino acids. CDR3 amino acids: CASSLWQSQETQYF. DNA for the CDR3: TGTGCCAGCAGTCTGTGGCAGTCTCAAGAGACCCAGTACTTC.

The J gene is TRBJ1-2, the V gene TRBV20-1; 8 nucleotides agree with TRBD1. Losses at the gene ends were 3 bases for V and 9 bases for J; bases not matched to a gene: 9. CDR3 length: 13 amino acids. From germline, CDR1 is DFQATT and CDR2 SNEGSKA (reference sequence). The CDR3 sequence: CSARALDRDSYTF. CDR3 nucleotide sequence: TGCAGTGCTAGGGCCTTGGACAGGGATAGCTACACCTTC.

The rearrangement uses TRBV6-1 and TRBJ2-5, with 7 positions matching TRBD1. Trimming took 8 bases from V and 4 from J; bases not matched to a gene: 10. The germline CDR1 and CDR2 sequences are MNHNS and SASEGT. The CDR3 extends over 14 amino acids. The CDR3 spells CASGDRVVRETQYF. CDR3 nucleotide sequence: TGTGCCAGCGGCGACAGGGTGGTTCGAGAGACCCAGTACTTC.

V usage is TRBV5-1 and J usage is TRBJ2-2; D call uncertain. V was cut by 4 bases and J by 1 base, with 8 bases left in between. The germline CDR1 and CDR2 sequences are SGHRS and YFSETQ. The CDR3 has 14 amino acids. CDR3 in DNA: TGCGCCAGCAGCCTGCTAAAGAACACCGGGGAGCTGTTTTTT. Translated: CASSLLKNTGELFF. The full variable domain, in which reference TRBV5-1 and TRBJ2-2 provide the parts outside the CDR3, is KAGVTQTPRYLIKTRGQQVTLSCSPISGHRSVSWYQQTPGQGLQFLFEYFSETQRNKGNFPGRFSGRQFSNSRSEMNVSTLELGDSALYLCASSLLKNTGELFFGEGSRLTVL.

This clonotype was recorded a few times. The V gene is TRBV28, the J gene TRBJ1-4; D is unclear. The CDR3 is 13 amino acids. The V end lost 6 bases, the J end lost 5 bases, and 10 bases lay between the germline ends. The germline gives CDR1 MDHEN, CDR2 SYDVKM. CDR3 nucleotide sequence: TGTGCCAGCAGGGACGTCAGGAATGAAAAACTGTTTTTT. It specifies CASRDVRNEKLFF.